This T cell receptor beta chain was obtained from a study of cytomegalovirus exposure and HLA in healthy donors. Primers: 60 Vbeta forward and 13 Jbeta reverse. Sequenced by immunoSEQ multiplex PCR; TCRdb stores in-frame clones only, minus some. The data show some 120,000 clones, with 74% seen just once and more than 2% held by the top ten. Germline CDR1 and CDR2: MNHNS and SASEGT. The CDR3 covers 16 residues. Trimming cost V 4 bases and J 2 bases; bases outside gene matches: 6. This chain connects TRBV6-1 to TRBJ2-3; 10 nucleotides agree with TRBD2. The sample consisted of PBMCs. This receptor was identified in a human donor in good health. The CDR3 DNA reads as TGTGCCAGCAGTGGATCTAGCGGGAGTGTCACAGATACGCAGTATTTT. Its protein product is CASSGSSGSVTDTQYF.